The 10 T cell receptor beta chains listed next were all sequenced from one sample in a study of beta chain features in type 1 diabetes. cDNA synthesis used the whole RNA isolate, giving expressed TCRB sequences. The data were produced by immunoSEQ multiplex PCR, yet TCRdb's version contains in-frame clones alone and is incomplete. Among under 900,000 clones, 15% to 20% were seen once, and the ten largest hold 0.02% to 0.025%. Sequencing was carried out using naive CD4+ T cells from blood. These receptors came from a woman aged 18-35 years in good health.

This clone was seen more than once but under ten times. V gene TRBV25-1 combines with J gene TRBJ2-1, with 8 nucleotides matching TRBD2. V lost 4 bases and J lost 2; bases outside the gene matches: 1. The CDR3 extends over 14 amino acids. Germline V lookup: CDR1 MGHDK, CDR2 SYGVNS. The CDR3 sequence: CASSVAGPYNEQFF. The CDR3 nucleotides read TGTGCCAGCAGTGTAGCGGGACCCTACAATGAGCAGTTCTTC.

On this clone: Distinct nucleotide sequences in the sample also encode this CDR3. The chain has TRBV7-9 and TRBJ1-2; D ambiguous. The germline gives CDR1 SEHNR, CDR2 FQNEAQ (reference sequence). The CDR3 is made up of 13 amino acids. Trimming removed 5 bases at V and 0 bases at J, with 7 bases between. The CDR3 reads CASSLSSNYGYTF. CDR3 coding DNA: TGTGCCAGCAGCCTTTCTTCTAACTATGGCTACACCTTC.

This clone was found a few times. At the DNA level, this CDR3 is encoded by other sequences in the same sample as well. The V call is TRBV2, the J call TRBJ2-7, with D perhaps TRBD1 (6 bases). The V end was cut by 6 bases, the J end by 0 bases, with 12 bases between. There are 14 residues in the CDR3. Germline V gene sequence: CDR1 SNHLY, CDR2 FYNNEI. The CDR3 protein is CASRDDRSSYEQYF. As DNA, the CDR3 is TGTGCCAGCAGGGATGACAGGAGCTCCTACGAGCAGTACTTC. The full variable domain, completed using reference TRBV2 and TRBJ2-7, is EPEVTQTPSHQVTQMGQEVILRCVPISNHLYFYWYRQILGQKVEFLVSFYNNEISEKSEIFDDQFSVERPDGSNFTLKIRSTKLEDSAMYFCASRDDRSSYEQYFGPGTRLTVT.

The CDR3 nucleotides are TGTGCCAGTAGTGAAGGGGGCACCTTTAACTATGGCTACACCTTC. Translating gives CASSEGGTFNYGYTF. The V gene is TRBV19, the J gene TRBJ1-2; 7 bases fit TRBD1. The CDR3 loop spans 15 amino acids. Trimming cost V 5 bases and J 1 base; bases outside gene matches: 7. The germline V gene encodes CDR1 LNHDA and CDR2 SQIVND (reference sequence).

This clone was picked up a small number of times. The CDR3 loop reads CASSPSSGPYEQYF. The DNA for the CDR3 is TGTGCCAGCTCACCTTCTAGCGGGCCCTACGAGCAGTACTTC. The chain uses TRBV18 and TRBJ2-7; 8 positions match TRBD2. Germline V gene lookup returns CDR1 KGHSH and CDR2 LQKENI. This CDR3 comprises 14 residues. V lost 3 bases to trimming and J lost 2 bases; unmatched junction nucleotides: 3.

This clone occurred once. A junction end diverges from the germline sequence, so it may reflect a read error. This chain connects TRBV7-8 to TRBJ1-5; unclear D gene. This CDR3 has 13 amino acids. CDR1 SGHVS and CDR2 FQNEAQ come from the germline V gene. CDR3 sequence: CASSQGVLQPQHF. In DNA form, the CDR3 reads TGCGCCAGCAGCCAAGGAGTTTTGCAGCCCCAGCATTTT.

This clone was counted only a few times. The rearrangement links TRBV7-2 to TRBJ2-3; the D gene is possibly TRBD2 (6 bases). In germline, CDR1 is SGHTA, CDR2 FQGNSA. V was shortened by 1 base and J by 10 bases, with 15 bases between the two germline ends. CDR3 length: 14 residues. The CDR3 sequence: CASSLDGGAKPQYF. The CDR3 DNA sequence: TGTGCCAGCAGCTTAGACGGGGGAGCGAAGCCGCAGTATTTT. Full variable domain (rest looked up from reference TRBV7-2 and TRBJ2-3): GAGVSQSPSNKVTEKGKDVELRCDPISGHTALYWYRQSLGQGLEFLIYFQGNSAPDKSGLPSDRFSAERTGGSVSTLTIQRTQQEDSAVYLCASSLDGGAKPQYFGPGTRLTVL.

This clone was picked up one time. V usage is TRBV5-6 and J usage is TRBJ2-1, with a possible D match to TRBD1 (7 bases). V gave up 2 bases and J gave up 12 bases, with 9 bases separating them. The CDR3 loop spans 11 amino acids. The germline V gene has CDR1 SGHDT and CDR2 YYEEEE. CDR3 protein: CASSFQGGQFF. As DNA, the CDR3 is TGTGCCAGCAGCTTCCAGGGGGGGCAGTTCTTC.

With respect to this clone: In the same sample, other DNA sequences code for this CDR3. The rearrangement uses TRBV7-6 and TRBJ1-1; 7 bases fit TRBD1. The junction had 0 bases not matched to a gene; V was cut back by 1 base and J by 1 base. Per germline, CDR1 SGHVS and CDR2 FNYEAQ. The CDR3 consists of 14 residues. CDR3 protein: CASSLGQGNTEAFF. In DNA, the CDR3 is TGTGCCAGCAGCTTAGGACAGGGGAACACTGAAGCTTTCTTT. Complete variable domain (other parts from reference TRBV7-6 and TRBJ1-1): GAGVSQSPRYKVTKRGQDVALRCDPISGHVSLYWYRQALGQGPEFLTYFNYEAQQDKSGLPNDRFSAERPEGSISTLTIQRTEQRDSAMYRCASSLGQGNTEAFFGQGTRLTVV.

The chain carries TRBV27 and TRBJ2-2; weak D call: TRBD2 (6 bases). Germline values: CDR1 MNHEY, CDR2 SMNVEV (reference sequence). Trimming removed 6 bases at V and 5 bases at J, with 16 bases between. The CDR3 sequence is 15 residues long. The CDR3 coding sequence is TGTGCCAGCAGCCGGGGGTCGACGTTAACCGGGGAGCTGTTTTTT. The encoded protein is CASSRGSTLTGELFF.